This TCR beta chain was recovered during a study of early T cells in non-severe SARS-CoV-2 infection. TCRdb processed the 5' RACE reads anew with MiXCR; each CDR3 protein has one entry. The table includes around 62,000 distinct CDR3 sequences, less than 5% detected once. This clonotype was counted ten times or more. The CDR3 spans 14 residues. Trimming pared 4 bases from V and 1 base from J, leaving 13 bases between. Germline V gene lookup returns CDR1 DFQATT and CDR2 SNEGSKA (reference sequence). The chain employs TRBV20-1 and TRBJ2-5; no firm D call. Sequencing was carried out using whole blood. This clonotype was obtained from an adult who was a healthcare worker with PCR-confirmed SARS-CoV-2 infection or an uninfected control (not recorded which). The DNA for the CDR3 is TGCAGTGCTAACCCGATTAGGGCCCAAGAGACCCAGTACTTC. Translating it yields CSANPIRAQETQYF.